This T cell receptor (beta chain) was obtained from a study of T-cell reconstitution after alpha-beta-depleted transplantation in children. A library of TCRbeta sequences, prepared with unique molecular identifiers, was generated. Each CDR3 protein gets one entry after TCRdb re-called the PCR reads with MiXCR. This sample has hundreds of thousands of distinct CDR3 sequences; about an eighth occur once, and the top ten carry around 0.8%. The V gene lost 0 bases and the J gene lost 5 bases, with 16 bases spanning the gap. The CDR3 runs to 15 residues. Germline loops: CDR1 DFQATT, CDR2 SNEGSKA (reference sequence). This clonotype was seen at least ten times.

The rearrangement joins TRBV20-1 to TRBJ2-5, with D possibly TRBD2 on 5 matching bases. The source is a girl aged 2 to 10 with congenital amegakaryocytic thrombocytopenia, due to receive a stem cell transplant. The sequences come from PBMCs, collected before TCRalphabeta/CD19-depleted stem cell transplant. The CDR3 sequence is CSARDLREPLETQYF. CDR3 DNA sequence: TGCAGTGCTAGAGATCTCCGGGAACCGCTGGAGACCCAGTACTTC.